These 5 T cell receptor beta chains came from one sample sequenced in a study of monozygotic twins with inflammatory bowel disease. TCRdb re-called the 5' RACE reads and shows each CDR3 protein once, DNA omitted. The sample is made up of some 450,000 distinct CDR3 sequences, and the top ten hold about 2.3% of it. The specimen was blood. Receptors originate from a human donor with ulcerative colitis or Crohn's disease, or a healthy co-twin of an affected twin (not recorded which).

The chain recombines TRBV20-1 with TRBJ1-2; the TCRdb call, TRBD1, lacks DNA for checking. Germline V gene sequence: CDR1 DFQATT, CDR2 SNEGSKA (reference sequence). The CDR3 has 13 residues. The CDR3 sequence: CSARDKGMVGYTF.

V and J are TRBV18 and TRBJ1-1; TCRdb's assignment of TRBD1 cannot be checked, as there is no DNA. The CDR3 length is 14 residues. From germline, CDR1 is KGHSH and CDR2 LQKENI. CDR3 sequence: CASSPMDSNTEAFF.

The chain combines TRBV5-1 with TRBJ2-7; TCRdb gives TRBD1 as the D gene, but with no DNA this cannot be confirmed. The CDR3 is made up of 15 amino acids. Germline lookup yields CDR1 SGHRS and CDR2 YFSETQ. The chain's CDR3 is CASSLVGQGSYEQYF.

V gene TRBV7-9 combines with J gene TRBJ2-2; absent DNA, TCRdb's TRBD1 call cannot be checked. The length of the CDR3 is 15 residues. The germline gives CDR1 SEHNR, CDR2 FQNEAQ (reference sequence). CDR3 region: CAGSWRGRDTGELFF.

V gene TRBV11-2 combines with J gene TRBJ2-7; TCRdb gives TRBD2 as the D gene, but with no DNA this cannot be confirmed. CDR3 length equals 15 residues. From germline, CDR1 is SGHAT and CDR2 FQNNGV. The CDR3 sequence: CASSLVGLATHEQYF.